The 11 T cell receptor beta chains given below trace back to one sample, sequenced in a study of cytomegalovirus exposure and HLA in healthy donors. Primers included in the PCR were 60 Vbeta and 13 Jbeta primers. Using immunoSEQ multiplex PCR, the repertoire was profiled, and TCRdb retains in-frame clones only, with some absent. Of 150,000 to 170,000 clones listed, about 70% were seen once; the top ten hold roughly 2.8%. Material for sequencing was PBMCs. Receptor source: a man aged 18 to 29 in good health and CMV-seronegative.

The chain links TRBV9 to TRBJ2-3; 8 bases line up with TRBD2. The CDR3 consists of 16 residues. The trim removed 4 bases at V and 3 bases at J, leaving 10 bases unmatched. The germline gives CDR1 SGDLS, CDR2 YYNGEE. The CDR3 loop is CASSSPRGGLTDTQYF. The CDR3 DNA reads TGTGCCAGCAGCTCTCCCCGGGGGGGCCTGACAGATACGCAGTATTTT.

CDR3: CGYLNGPAQRSPGYTF. The DNA for the CDR3 is TGTGGATACCTAAACGGTCCGGCGCAGAGGTCTCCTGGCTACACCTTC. The chain employs TRBV2 and TRBJ1-2; no clear D gene. CDR3 length equals 16 residues. CDR1 is SNHLY, CDR2 FYNNEI, per germline. Full variable domain (missing parts from reference TRBV2 and TRBJ1-2): EPEVTQTPSHQVTQMGQEVILRCVPISNHLYFYWYRQILGQKVEFLVSFYNNEISEKSEIFDDQFSVERPDGSNFTLKIRSTKLEDSAMYFCGYLNGPAQRSPGYTFGSGTRLTVV.

The chain is built from TRBV6-6 and TRBJ2-3; 9 bases are a match to TRBD2. The CDR3 is made up of 16 amino acids. V was clipped by 2 bases and J by 5 bases; unmatched bases: 8. Germline CDR1 reads MNHNY; CDR2 reads SVGAGI (reference sequence). In nucleotides, the CDR3 is TGTGCCAGCAGTTACCTCGCGGGGGGGCAGGGAGATACGCAGTATTTT. This codes for CASSYLAGGQGDTQYF.

The chain recombines TRBV28 with TRBJ2-1; 11 bases fit TRBD2. From germline, CDR1 is MDHEN and CDR2 SYDVKM. The ends lost 6 bases at V and 8 bases at J; junction bases unmatched: 6. This CDR3 has 14 amino acids. This CDR3 reads CASRGSGGAYEQFF. CDR3 nucleotides: TGTGCCAGCAGGGGTAGCGGGGGGGCCTATGAGCAGTTCTTC.

V is TRBV29-1 and J is TRBJ1-4, with D possibly matching TRBD1 (6 bases). V gave up 3 bases and J gave up 8 bases, with 13 bases separating them. CDR3 length equals 13 residues. The V gene's germline CDR1 is SQVTM and CDR2 ANQGSEA. DNA for the CDR3: TGCAGCGTTGACGTCAGGGGCGGCGAAAAACTGTTTTTT. It translates to CSVDVRGGEKLFF.

The chain has TRBV18 and TRBJ2-1; the match to TRBD2 covers 11 bases. Germline V gene lookup returns CDR1 KGHSH and CDR2 LQKENI. The J segment lost 4 bases and the V segment lost 3 bases, leaving 14 bases of the junction unmatched. There are 19 residues in the CDR3. The CDR3 spells CASSPRDSGGAGVYNEQFF. In nucleotides, the CDR3 is TGTGCCAGCTCACCGCGGGATAGCGGGGGGGCCGGTGTATACAATGAGCAGTTCTTC.

V is TRBV28 and J is TRBJ1-4; tentatively, D is TRBD1 (6 bases). Trimming shortened V by 4 bases and J by 0 bases, and 12 bases separated the two germline ends. The CDR3 is 16 amino acids. The germline gives CDR1 MDHEN, CDR2 SYDVKM. The CDR3 here is CASSSPDSATNEKLFF. CDR3 DNA: TGTGCCAGCAGTTCCCCGGACAGCGCAACTAATGAAAAACTGTTTTTT.

This clone was picked up one time. This CDR3 reads CASSPTGGKRNTIYF. CDR3 nucleotide sequence: TGTGCCAGCAGTCCCACAGGGGGCAAAAGAAACACCATATATTTT. This sequence joins TRBV27 and TRBJ1-3; 9 positions match TRBD1. This CDR3 spans 15 amino acids. J gave up 5 bases and V 5 bases, and 7 bases lay outside the gene matches. CDR1 and CDR2 from the germline V gene are MNHEY and SMNVEV (reference sequence).

The chain couples TRBV18 to TRBJ1-2; the D is unclear. The CDR3 contains 13 residues. The V gene lost 6 bases and the J gene lost 8 bases, with 16 bases spanning the gap. The germline V gene encodes CDR1 KGHSH and CDR2 LQKENI. CDR3 amino acids: CASSPEPGQGYTF. The CDR3, as DNA: TGTGCCAGCTCGCCCGAACCGGGTCAAGGCTACACCTTC.

The chain combines TRBV6-5 with TRBJ1-1; D uncertain. With 6 bases removed from V and 0 bases from J, the gap between germline ends came to 8 bases. Germline values: CDR1 MNHEY, CDR2 SVGAGI. There are 13 residues in the CDR3. Written as DNA, the CDR3 is TGTGCCAGCAGACGGTTGATGAACACTGAAGCTTTCTTT. As protein: CASRRLMNTEAFF.

This clone was seen only a few times. The chain has TRBV10-3 and TRBJ2-1; TRBD1 might be the D (6 bases). V was cut by 5 bases and J by 6 bases, with 11 bases left in between. The CDR3 contains 13 residues. From germline, CDR1 is ENHRY and CDR2 SYGVKD. The DNA for the CDR3 is TGTGCCATCAGTTGGGACACCGTCAATGAGCAGTTCTTC. Amino acids: CAISWDTVNEQFF.